Listed below are T cell receptor beta chains from one sample, sequenced in a study of beta chain features in type 1 diabetes. Only in-frame clones appear in the TCRdb table, and some are missing; sequencing was by immunoSEQ multiplex PCR. The sample contains about 160,000 clones, approximately 9% of which appear only once. The sequenced sample was central memory CD4+ T cells from blood. These receptors were obtained from a woman younger than 35 with type 1 diabetes. Each CDR3 is given with its conserved first and last residue. A D gene is named only where the DNA matches it firmly. The listing skips clone size in some rows; elsewhere it reads once, few, many or a size class.

>TRBD2|.|TRBV18|TRBJ2-1
TGTGCCAGCTCGGGAGGGATTAATGAGCAGTTCTTC
CASSGGINEQFF
>.|few|TRBV7-9|TRBJ2-1
TGTGCCAGCAGCCAAAACAGACAGCAGTTCTTC
CASSQNRQQFF
>.|.|TRBV6-6|TRBJ1-1
TGTGCCAGCAGTCCTCAACCGGGGGGCGAAGCTTTCTTT
CASSPQPGGEAFF
>.|.|TRBV11-2|TRBJ2-5
TGTGCCAGCAGCTTAGGCTTGACGGCGGGGCCCAAGGGAGAGACCCAGTACTTC
CASSLGLTAGPKGETQYF
>.|.|TRBV7-2|TRBJ1-4
TGTGCCAGCAGCTTAGGCAGGCTAGAAAAACTGTTTTTT
CASSLGRLEKLFF
>TRBD2|few|TRBV5-1|TRBJ2-7
TGCGCCAGCAGCGCCGGGACTAGCGGCTACGAGCAGTACTTC
CASSAGTSGYEQYF
>.|few|TRBV5-4|TRBJ2-5
TGTGCCAGCAGCTTAAAGGCGGATCCCGCCCGGGGGACCCAGTACTTC
CASSLKADPARGTQYF
>TRBD1|few|TRBV6-5|TRBJ1-5
TGTGCCAGCAAACGGACAGGGCGCAGCAATCAGCCCCAGCATTTT
CASKRTGRSNQPQHF
>.|few|TRBV4-1|TRBJ2-3
TGCGCCAGCAGCCAAGGAACCTGGCGCACAGATACGCAGTATTTT
CASSQGTWRTDTQYF
>.|few|TRBV29-1|TRBJ2-3
TGCAGCGTTACGTCAAGGGAGGCCCTCACAGATACGCAGTATTTT
CSVTSREALTDTQYF
>.|.|TRBV7-2|TRBJ1-2
TGTGCCAGCAGCTCGACTCTTTCGGCTTCCTATGGCTACACCTTC
CASSSTLSASYGYTF
>.|.|TRBV25-1|TRBJ2-7
TGTGCCAGCAGTGAATATCAGGGATACGAGCAGTACTTC
CASSEYQGYEQYF
>.|.|TRBV5-1|TRBJ1-5
TGCGCCAGCCGGTACGAGGACAATCAGCCCCAGCATTTT
CASRYEDNQPQHF
>TRBD1|.|TRBV2|TRBJ2-1
TGTGCCAGCAGTCCTAGGACAGGGCACAATGAGCAGTTCTTC
CASSPRTGHNEQFF
>.|.|TRBV7-9|TRBJ2-7
TGTGCCAGCAGCCCCCTAGATTACGAGCAGTACTTC
CASSPLDYEQYF
>.|few|TRBV18|TRBJ1-1
TGTGCCAGCTCACCACTTGAGGGCACTGAAGCTTTCTTT
CASSPLEGTEAFF
>TRBD2|few|TRBV13|TRBJ2-7
TGTGCCAGCAGCTTACCCCTGACTAGCGGGAGCTCCTACGAGCAGTACTTC
CASSLPLTSGSSYEQYF
>.|few|TRBV30|TRBJ2-3
TGTGCCTGGAGTGTACGAGCGGTCCCAGATACGCAGTATTTT
CAWSVRAVPDTQYF
>.|few|TRBV7-2|TRBJ1-4
TGTGCCAGCAGCTTACTCACGGGGGTCCCCGAAAAACTGTTTTTT
CASSLLTGVPEKLFF
>.|.|TRBV19|TRBJ1-2
TGTGCCAGTAGTCCCCAGTGGACAGCAAGCTATGGCTACACCTTC
CASSPQWTASYGYTF
>.|few|TRBV7-2|TRBJ2-3
TGTGCCAGCAGCCGCACTACAGATACGCAGTATTTT
CASSRTTDTQYF
>TRBD1|.|TRBV5-1|TRBJ1-2
TGCGCCAGCAGCATGGACCGAGGGGGCGAAGGCTACACCTTC
CASSMDRGGEGYTF
>.|.|TRBV7-2|TRBJ2-6
TGTGCCAGCAGCTTCGGGGGAGTTGGGGCCAACGTCCTGACTTTC
CASSFGGVGANVLTF
>TRBD1|.|TRBV18|TRBJ2-7
TGTGCCAGCAGCCCTACAGGGGGCGAGCAGTACTTC
CASSPTGGEQYF
>TRBD2|.|TRBV5-1|TRBJ2-3
TGCGCCAGCAGCTCATCGACTAGCGGGGCCGATACGCAGTATTTT
CASSSSTSGADTQYF
>.|few|TRBV7-3|TRBJ1-2
TGTGCCAGCAGCCCCGCCCGGGAGTTGATGGACGGCTACACCTTC
CASSPARELMDGYTF
>.|.|TRBV11-3|TRBJ2-7
TGTGCCAGCAGCTTAGATTTGTTCGCGGCGAGGGATCAGACCTACGAGCAGTACTTC
CASSLDLFAARDQTYEQYF
>TRBD1|few|TRBV6-1|TRBJ1-1
TGTGCCAGCAGTGCGCCCCAACAGGGGTGGAACACTGAAGCTTTCTTT
CASSAPQQGWNTEAFF
>.|.|TRBV11-3|TRBJ2-1
TGTGCCAGCAGGGCGGCGTATCGTAACAATGAGCAGTTCTTC
CASRAAYRNNEQFF
>.|few|TRBV28|TRBJ1-4
TGTGCCAGCAGTTTAACCTCTGCGGGAGAAAAACTGTTTTTT
CASSLTSAGEKLFF
>TRBD1|.|TRBV19|TRBJ2-3
TGTGCCAGTAGTCCGACAGGGGGAGCAGATACGCAGTATTTT
CASSPTGGADTQYF
>TRBD2|.|TRBV7-2|TRBJ2-3
TGTGCCAGCAGCCCTAGACTAGCGGGGGGACCCACAGATACGCAGTATTTT
CASSPRLAGGPTDTQYF
>.|many|TRBV7-2|TRBJ2-2
TGTGCCAGCAGCGGCTCCGGGACAAGGTGGCCCGGGGAGCTGTTTTTT
CASSGSGTRWPGELFF
>.|.|TRBV6-5|TRBJ1-2
TGTGCCAGCAGTTACGGGGGCCAAGCTAACTATGGCTACACCTTC
CASSYGGQANYGYTF
>TRBD1|few|TRBV6-5|TRBJ1-1
TGTGCCAGCAGTTTCGGGACAGGGGTCTTTGAAGCTTTCTTT
CASSFGTGVFEAFF
>.|few|TRBV30|TRBJ2-7
TGTGCCTGGAGTTCCCCCAGGACAGTCCAATACGAGCAGTACTTC
CAWSSPRTVQYEQYF
>.|.|TRBV23-1|TRBJ2-2
TGCGCCAGCAGTCAATCGTGGCGGATGAACACCGGGGAGCTGTTTTTT
CASSQSWRMNTGELFF